This paragraph covers one TCR beta chain sequence. The entry originates in a study of technical replicates of blood from several donors. Using immunoSEQ multiplex PCR, the repertoire was profiled, and TCRdb retains in-frame clones only, with some absent. Of roughly 76,000 clones listed, 75% to 95% are singletons. This receptor was taken from a human donor in good health. Some clones in this sample may be carry-over from other donors' samples. Material for sequencing was T cells isolated from PBMCs.

The CDR3 is CASSVRGGDGNTIYF. CDR3 sequence (DNA): TGTGCCAGCAGCGTAAGGGGGGGAGATGGAAACACCATATATTTT. The chain is built from TRBV9 and TRBJ1-3, with D perhaps matching TRBD1 (6 bases). This CDR3 contains 15 residues. Per germline, CDR1 SGDLS and CDR2 YYNGEE. The V end lost 1 base, the J end lost 3 bases, and 11 bases lay between the germline ends. The variable domain in full, with the rest retrieved from reference TRBV9 and TRBJ1-3, is DSGVTQTPKHLITATGQRVTLRCSPRSGDLSVYWYQQSLDQGLQFLIQYYNGEERAKGNILERFSAQQFPDLHSELNLSSLELGDSALYFCASSVRGGDGNTIYFGEGSWLTVV.